This T cell receptor (beta chain) was recovered during a study of multiple sclerosis patients with progressive multifocal leukoencephalopathy. Study results and limitations: Preferential TRBV-TRBJ pairings or common gene usage were not detected at PML. It is unclear whether the findings reflect JC virus infection or general immunocompromise.

Regarding time point: more than 5 months of natalizumab therapy. A remark on this clone: Antigen unknown.

Clones were sequenced by immunoSEQ multiplex PCR, and TCRdb holds only the in-frame ones, with some missing. Of around 30,000 clones listed, over 85% are singletons. Germline values: CDR1 MGHRA, CDR2 YSYEKL. CDR3 length equals 15 residues. With V trimmed by 2 bases and J by 2 bases, 4 bases remained unmatched. The specimen was PBMCs, collected from a patient treated with natalizumab. V usage is TRBV4-1 and J usage is TRBJ2-7, with 9 bases fitting TRBD2. This receptor was taken from a human donor with multiple sclerosis. CDR3 nucleotides: TGCGCCAGCAGCCAAAATCTAGCGGGAACCTACGAGCAGTACTTC. Translation: CASSQNLAGTYEQYF.